This T cell receptor (beta chain) was identified during a study of T cells after yellow fever vaccination. TCRdb re-called the 5' RACE reads through MiXCR, storing one row per CDR3 protein. Here the sample spans hundreds of thousands of distinct CDR3 sequences, 13% being singletons. Trimming stripped 4 bases from V and 5 bases from J, with 20 bases between. This CDR3 region has 16 residues. Germline V gene data show CDR1 as LGHNA and CDR2 as YNFKEQ. The chain uses TRBV4-2 and TRBJ2-5; D might be TRBD2 (5 bases). The sequence was obtained from a man younger than 45 who received the YFV17D yellow fever vaccine. Here the sequenced sample was PBMCs, taken on the day of the yellow fever booster vaccination. CDR3 sequence: CASSPSYTGPGETQYF. The CDR3 coding sequence is TGTGCCAGCAGCCCCTCCTACACTGGCCCGGGGGAGACCCAGTACTTC.